This is a list of T cell receptor beta chains from one sample in a study of T cell responses to AZD1222 COVID-19 vaccine. The protocol was immunoSEQ multiplex PCR, while the TCRdb copy is restricted to in-frame clones and leaves out a portion. The sample contains about 140,000 clones, about nine tenths of which appear only once. Sequenced material: peripheral blood, taken on day 0 of AZD1222 vaccination. The source is an adult in good health. CDR3s include the opening cysteine and the closing phenylalanine or tryptophan. D genes are given only for firm matches. Size is omitted from some rows. Given values are once, few, many or a class for expanded clones.

clone_size,j_call,v_call,d_call,cdr3_aa,cdr3_nt
NA,TRBJ1-4,TRBV27,NA,CASSLGVVIGEKLFF,TGTGCCAGCAGCCTGGGGGTAGTAATCGGTGAAAAACTGTTTTTT
NA,TRBJ2-3,TRBV6-5,TRBD2,CASRPLAGGLTQYF,TGTGCCAGCAGGCCCCTAGCGGGAGGTCTTACGCAGTATTTT
NA,TRBJ2-7,TRBV6-2/TRBV6-3,NA,CASSRSSVRLLYEQYF,TGTGCCAGCAGCCGCTCCAGTGTGCGGTTACTCTACGAGCAGTACTTC
NA,TRBJ2-2,TRBV6-5,NA,CASSSLAPNTGELFF,TGTGCCAGCAGTTCTCTAGCGCCGAACACCGGGGAGCTGTTTTTT
NA,TRBJ1-3,TRBV4-2,TRBD1,CASSQRSQGAQPGNTIYF,TGTGCCAGCAGCCAGCGTTCACAGGGGGCGCAGCCTGGAAACACCATATATTTT
NA,TRBJ2-1,TRBV7-7,NA,CASSLSGVNNEQFF,TGTGCCAGCAGCTTGTCAGGGGTCAACAATGAGCAGTTCTTC
once,TRBJ2-1,TRBV11-3,TRBD2,CASSLYLAGGSREQFF,TGTGCCAGCAGCTTGTATCTAGCGGGAGGGTCAAGGGAGCAGTTCTTC
NA,TRBJ1-2,TRBV7-9,NA,CASSLVQEWDYDYTF,TGTGCCAGCAGCTTAGTACAGGAATGGGACTATGACTACACCTTC
NA,TRBJ2-1,TRBV18,NA,CASSPEGEQFF,TGTGCCAGCTCACCAGAGGGCGAGCAGTTCTTC
NA,TRBJ1-6,TRBV30,TRBD1,CAWGGQGNSPLHF,TGTGCCTGGGGCGGACAGGGGAATTCACCCCTCCACTTT
NA,TRBJ1-5,TRBV4-2,NA,CASSQEGGNQPQHF,TGTGCCAGCAGCCAAGAAGGTGGAAATCAGCCCCAGCATTTT
few,TRBJ2-1,TRBV6-5,TRBD2,CASSYTSGGYNEQFF,TGTGCCAGCAGTTACACCAGCGGGGGGTACAATGAGCAGTTCTTC
NA,TRBJ2-1,TRBV4-1,TRBD1,CASSQVVGTGDNEQFF,TGCGCCAGCAGCCAAGTGGTCGGGACAGGGGATAATGAGCAGTTCTTC
NA,TRBJ1-4,TRBV3-1/TRBV3-2,NA,CASSQDRGLFF,TGTGCCAGCAGCCAAGATCGAGGGCTGTTTTTT
NA,TRBJ2-5,TRBV7-9,NA,CASSLDPGDQETQYF,TGTGCCAGCAGCTTAGATCCAGGAGACCAAGAGACCCAGTACTTC
once,TRBJ1-2,TRBV7-2,NA,CASSSDRYYGYTF,TGTGCCAGCAGCTCCGACAGGTACTATGGCTACACCTTC
NA,TRBJ1-1,TRBV7-9,NA,CASSFYRATEAFF,TGTGCCAGCAGCTTTTACAGGGCCACTGAAGCTTTCTTT
NA,TRBJ2-1,TRBV7-2,NA,CASSLVGMGQFF,TGTGCCAGCAGCTTAGTAGGGATGGGGCAGTTCTTC
NA,TRBJ2-7,TRBV7-2,TRBD2,CASSSGGAGGSEQYF,TGTGCCAGCAGCTCCGGGGGAGCGGGGGGAAGCGAGCAGTACTTC
NA,TRBJ2-3,TRBV4-1,NA,CASSQGVGSTDTQYF,TGCGCCAGCAGCCAAGGCGTAGGAAGCACAGATACGCAGTATTTT
NA,TRBJ2-2,TRBV7-2,NA,CASSLVGGANTGELFF,TGTGCCAGCAGCTTAGTGGGGGGCGCGAACACCGGGGAGCTGTTTTTT
NA,TRBJ1-3,TRBV9,TRBD1,CASSVQGAPGNTIYF,TGTGCCAGCAGCGTACAGGGGGCGCCCGGAAACACCATATATTTT
NA,TRBJ1-6,TRBV6-2/TRBV6-3,NA,CASSYGTESSLHF,TGTGCCAGCAGTTACGGGACCGAGTCATCCCTCCACTTT
once,TRBJ2-3,TRBV5-4,NA,CASSLDPSTDTQYF,TGTGCCAGCAGCTTGGACCCATCCACAGATACGCAGTATTTT
once,TRBJ2-7,TRBV23-1,TRBD2,CASSQSGLREGTYEQYF,TGCGCCAGCAGTCAATCGGGATTACGGGAGGGAACCTACGAGCAGTACTTC
NA,TRBJ2-7,TRBV29-1,NA,CSVDGQGTYEQYF,TGCAGCGTTGATGGGCAGGGCACCTACGAGCAGTACTTC
NA,TRBJ2-1,TRBV11-3,TRBD2,CASSLQDWASGTNEQFF,TGTGCCAGCAGCTTACAGGATTGGGCTAGCGGGACTAATGAGCAGTTCTTC
NA,TRBJ1-5,TRBV11-2,NA,CASSIRGSNQPQHF,TGTGCCAGCAGCATTCGGGGATCCAATCAGCCCCAGCATTTT
NA,TRBJ1-4,TRBV19,NA,CASSLWREKLFF,TGTGCCAGTAGTCTCTGGAGGGAAAAACTGTTTTTT
NA,TRBJ1-1,TRBV23-1,NA,CASRHGEPNTEAFF,TGCGCCAGCAGACACGGGGAGCCGAACACTGAAGCTTTCTTT
NA,TRBJ1-1,TRBV19,NA,CASSREIGAEAFF,TGTGCCAGTAGTAGGGAAATTGGCGCTGAAGCTTTCTTT
NA,TRBJ2-2,TRBV19,NA,CASSIRTAGELFF,TGTGCCAGTAGTATTCGGACCGCCGGGGAGCTGTTTTTT
NA,TRBJ2-7,TRBV30,NA,CAWSPLGGTPSYEQYF,TGTGCCTGGAGTCCCCTCGGCGGGACTCCCTCCTACGAGCAGTACTTC
NA,TRBJ2-2,TRBV30,NA,CAWSVPQPKTGELFF,TGTGCCTGGAGTGTACCACAGCCTAAAACCGGGGAGCTGTTTTTT
NA,TRBJ2-7,TRBV4-1,TRBD2,CASSQELAGGPYEQYF,TGCGCCAGCAGCCAAGAACTAGCGGGAGGGCCCTACGAGCAGTACTTC
once,TRBJ2-7,TRBV19,NA,CARRKQGSLAEKVYEQYF,TGTGCCAGACGCAAACAGGGGTCGCTAGCGGAAAAGGTCTACGAGCAGTACTTC
NA,TRBJ2-3,TRBV23-1,NA,CASSQSKGRGGCTDTQYF,TGCGCCAGCAGTCAATCTAAGGGTAGGGGCGGCTGCACAGATACGCAGTATTTT
NA,TRBJ1-1,TRBV18,NA,CASSPRRTDGTEAFF,TGTGCCAGCTCACCACGCCGCACTGACGGCACTGAAGCTTTCTTT
NA,TRBJ1-3,TRBV6-6,NA,CASRRRNSGNTIYF,TGTGCCAGCAGACGGCGGAACTCTGGAAACACCATATATTTT
NA,TRBJ2-1,TRBV27,NA,CASSLRGGEQFF,TGTGCCAGCAGTTTACGGGGCGGTGAGCAGTTCTTC
once,TRBJ2-1,TRBV11-3,NA,CASSLAGGNEQFF,TGTGCCAGCAGCTTAGCAGGCGGTAATGAGCAGTTCTTC
once,TRBJ1-1,TRBV18,NA,CASSPLPQYTEAFF,TGTGCCAGCTCACCCCTACCACAGTACACTGAAGCTTTCTTT
NA,TRBJ1-2,TRBV6-1,NA,CASSEVADYTF,TGTGCCAGCAGTGAAGTAGCGGACTACACCTTC
NA,TRBJ2-1,TRBV5-1,TRBD2,CASSPLLAGGRYNEQFF,TGCGCCAGCAGCCCGTTACTAGCGGGGGGGCGTTACAATGAGCAGTTCTTC
NA,TRBJ2-3,TRBV6-2/TRBV6-3,NA,CASSYGQWTDTQYF,TGTGCCAGCAGTTACGGGCAGTGGACAGATACGCAGTATTTT
NA,TRBJ2-7,TRBV16,NA,CASSQSAGGNSYEQYF,TGTGCCAGCAGCCAATCCGCCGGGGGCAACTCCTACGAGCAGTACTTC
NA,TRBJ2-1,TRBV29-1,TRBD1,CSVEAGGGEQFF,TGCAGCGTTGAAGCAGGGGGCGGTGAGCAGTTCTTC
NA,TRBJ2-1,TRBV30,NA,CAWSVLGYNEQFF,TGTGCCTGGAGTGTATTGGGCTACAATGAGCAGTTCTTC
NA,TRBJ2-1,TRBV11-3,NA,CASARDEQFF,TGTGCCAGCGCCAGGGATGAGCAGTTCTTC
few,TRBJ1-4,TRBV19,NA,CASSDDEKLFF,TGTGCCAGTAGTGACGATGAAAAACTGTTTTTT
NA,TRBJ1-6,TRBV13,NA,CASSSTGTPNSPLHF,TGTGCCAGCAGCTCTACAGGGACCCCTAATTCACCCCTCCACTTT
once,TRBJ2-7,TRBV29-1,NA,CSVEGGHQSDEQYF,TGCAGCGTTGAAGGTGGACACCAGTCGGACGAGCAGTACTTC
NA,TRBJ2-4,TRBV19,NA,CASRGRNLAKNIQYF,TGTGCCAGTAGAGGACGGAATCTAGCCAAAAACATTCAGTACTTC